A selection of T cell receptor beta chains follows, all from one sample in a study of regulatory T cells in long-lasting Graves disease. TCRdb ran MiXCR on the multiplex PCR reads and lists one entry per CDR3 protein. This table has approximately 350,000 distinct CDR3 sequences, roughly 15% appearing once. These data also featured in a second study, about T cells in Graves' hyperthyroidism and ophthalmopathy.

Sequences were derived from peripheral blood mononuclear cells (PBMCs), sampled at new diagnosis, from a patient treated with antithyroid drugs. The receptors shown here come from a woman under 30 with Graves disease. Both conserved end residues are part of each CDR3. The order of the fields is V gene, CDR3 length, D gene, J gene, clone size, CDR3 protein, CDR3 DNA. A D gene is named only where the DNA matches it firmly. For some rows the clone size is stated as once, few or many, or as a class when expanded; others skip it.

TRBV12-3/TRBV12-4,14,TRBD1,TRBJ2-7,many,CASRGDRGPDEQYF,TGTGCCAGCAGAGGAGACAGGGGGCCGGACGAGCAGTACTTC
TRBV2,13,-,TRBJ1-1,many,CASNKVNAAEAFF,TGTGCCAGCAACAAGGTTAATGCGGCGGAAGCTTTCTTT
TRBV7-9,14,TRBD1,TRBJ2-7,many,CASSLRQGLHEQYF,TGTGCCAGCAGCCTTAGACAGGGATTGCACGAGCAGTACTTC
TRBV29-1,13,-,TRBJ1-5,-,CSVGGGGNQPQHF,TGCAGCGTGGGGGGAGGAGGCAATCAGCCCCAGCATTTT
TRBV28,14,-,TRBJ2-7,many,CASSPLPDLYEQYF,TGTGCCAGCAGTCCCCTCCCGGACCTCTACGAGCAGTACTTC
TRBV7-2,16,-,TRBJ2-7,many,CASSPRGGGASYEQYF,TGTGCCAGCAGCCCAAGGGGGGGGGGGGCGTCCTACGAGCAGTACTTC
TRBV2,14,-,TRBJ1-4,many,CASLLVPLGEKLFF,TGTGCCAGCCTACTAGTCCCCTTGGGAGAAAAACTGTTTTTT
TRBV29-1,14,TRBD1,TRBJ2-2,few,CSADRGPNTGELFF,TGCAGCGCCGACAGGGGGCCGAACACCGGGGAGCTGTTTTTT
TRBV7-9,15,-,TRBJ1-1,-,CASSLGDFQGGEAFF,TGTGCCAGCAGCTTAGGGGACTTCCAAGGGGGTGAAGCTTTCTTT
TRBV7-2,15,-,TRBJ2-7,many,CASSREGSRTYEQYF,TGTGCCAGCAGCCGAGAGGGTAGCCGAACCTACGAGCAGTACTTC
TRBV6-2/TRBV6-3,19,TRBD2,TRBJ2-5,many,CASSYPVPPQRGRQETQYF,TGTGCCAGCAGTTACCCCGTCCCCCCCCAGCGGGGACGCCAAGAGACCCAGTACTTC
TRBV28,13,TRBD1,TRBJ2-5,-,CASSWTGGPPEYF,TGTGCCAGCAGTTGGACAGGGGGCCCCCCGGAGTACTTC
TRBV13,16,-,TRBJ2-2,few,CASSFSGTAVTGELFF,TGTGCCAGCAGCTTTTCTGGGACGGCTGTCACCGGGGAGCTGTTTTTT
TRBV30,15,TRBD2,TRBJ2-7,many,CAWSVGSGFVYEQYF,TGTGCCTGGAGTGTGGGTAGCGGGTTCGTCTACGAGCAGTACTTC
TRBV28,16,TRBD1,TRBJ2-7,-,CASSRSPGTALYEQYF,TGTGCCAGCAGTCGTTCCCCCGGGACAGCTCTCTACGAGCAGTACTTC
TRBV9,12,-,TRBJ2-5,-,CASSPSQGTQYF,TGTGCCAGCAGCCCCAGCCAAGGGACCCAGTACTTC
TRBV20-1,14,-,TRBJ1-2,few,CSARSLGGGEEYTF,TGCAGTGCTAGAAGTCTCGGGGGGGGAGAGGAGTACACCTTC
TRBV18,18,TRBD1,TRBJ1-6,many,CASSPGQVTTGNNSPLHF,TGTGCCAGCTCACCGGGACAGGTTACCACCGGCAATAATTCACCCCTCCACTTT
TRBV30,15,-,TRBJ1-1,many,CAWRPVYGIGTEAFF,TGTGCCTGGAGACCGGTATACGGGATTGGCACTGAAGCTTTCTTT
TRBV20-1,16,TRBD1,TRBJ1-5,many,CSASLGTGASNQPQHF,TGCAGTGCTAGTCTGGGGACAGGGGCTAGCAATCAGCCCCAGCATTTT
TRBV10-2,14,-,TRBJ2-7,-,CASRNKLGSNEQYF,TGCGCCAGCCGAAACAAATTAGGGAGTAACGAGCAGTACTTC
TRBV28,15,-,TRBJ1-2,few,CASSLRPLEYYGYTF,TGTGCCAGCAGTTTAAGGCCGCTTGAGTACTATGGCTACACCTTC
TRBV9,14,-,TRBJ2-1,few,CASSVARGSWEQFF,TGTGCCAGCAGCGTAGCTCGGGGTAGTTGGGAGCAGTTCTTC
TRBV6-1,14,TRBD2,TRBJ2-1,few,CASAMGGAYNEQFF,TGTGCCAGCGCAATGGGGGGGGCCTACAATGAGCAGTTCTTC
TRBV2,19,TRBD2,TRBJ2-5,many,CASRAPWGTSGGAEETQYF,TGTGCCAGCAGAGCCCCGTGGGGGACTAGCGGGGGGGCCGAAGAGACCCAGTACTTC
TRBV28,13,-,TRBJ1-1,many,CASSPSGRDEAFF,TGTGCCAGCAGTCCTTCTGGAAGGGATGAAGCTTTCTTT
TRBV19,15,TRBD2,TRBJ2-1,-,CASSIGAGGINEQFF,TGTGCCAGTAGTATCGGCGCGGGAGGGATCAATGAGCAGTTCTTC
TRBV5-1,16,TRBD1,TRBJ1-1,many,CASSLSTGGLNTEAFF,TGCGCCAGCAGCTTGTCGACAGGGGGCTTGAACACTGAAGCTTTCTTT
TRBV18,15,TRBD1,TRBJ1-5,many,CASSPGTGQNQPQHF,TGTGCCAGCTCACCGGGGACAGGACAAAATCAGCCCCAGCATTTT
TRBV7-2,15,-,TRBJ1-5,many,CASSLTVAVNQPQHF,TGTGCCAGCAGCTTAACTGTTGCTGTCAATCAGCCCCAGCATTTT
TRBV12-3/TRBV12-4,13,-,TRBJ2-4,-,CASSPKSYNEQYF,TGTGCCAGCAGTCCAAAGTCCTACAATGAGCAGTACTTC
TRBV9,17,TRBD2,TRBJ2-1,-,CASIAIPHGTSHNEQFF,TGTGCCAGCATCGCTATCCCTCACGGGACTAGCCACAATGAGCAGTTCTTC
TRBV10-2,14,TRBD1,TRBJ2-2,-,CASSGTGYTGELFF,TGCGCCAGCAGTGGGACAGGATACACCGGGGAGCTGTTTTTT
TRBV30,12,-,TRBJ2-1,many,CAWSSQFGGQFF,TGTGCCTGGAGTTCCCAGTTTGGGGGGCAGTTCTTC
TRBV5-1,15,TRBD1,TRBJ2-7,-,CASSWGTGGTYEQYF,TGCGCCAGCAGCTGGGGGACAGGGGGCACCTACGAGCAGTACTTC
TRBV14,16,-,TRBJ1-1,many,CASSAAFRGLNTEAFF,TGTGCCAGCAGCGCCGCTTTTAGGGGACTGAACACTGAAGCTTTCTTT
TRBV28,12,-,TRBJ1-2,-,CASTGAVYGYTF,TGTGCCAGCACAGGGGCAGTCTATGGCTACACCTTC
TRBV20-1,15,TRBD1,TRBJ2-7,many,CSATISGQGSYEQYF,TGCAGTGCTACTATATCCGGACAGGGTTCCTACGAGCAGTACTTC
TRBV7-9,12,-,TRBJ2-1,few,CASSFDWGEQFF,TGTGCCAGCAGCTTCGACTGGGGTGAGCAGTTCTTC
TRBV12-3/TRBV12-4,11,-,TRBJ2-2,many,CATIRGGELFF,TGTGCCACCATTCGTGGGGGGGAGCTGTTTTTT
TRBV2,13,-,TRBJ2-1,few,CASSLDSFNEQFF,TGTGCCAGCAGTCTGGACAGTTTCAATGAGCAGTTCTTC
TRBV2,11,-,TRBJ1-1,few,CASHVNTEAFF,TGTGCCAGCCACGTCAACACTGAAGCTTTCTTT
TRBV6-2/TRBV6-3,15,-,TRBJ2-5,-,CASAGRAANQETQYF,TGTGCCAGCGCGGGACGGGCCGCCAACCAAGAGACCCAGTACTTC
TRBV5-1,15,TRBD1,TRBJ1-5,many,CASTLGTGSNQPQHF,TGCGCCAGCACCCTCGGGACAGGGTCCAATCAGCCCCAGCATTTT
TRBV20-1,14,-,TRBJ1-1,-,CSARVAWMNTEAFF,TGCAGTGCCCGGGTAGCGTGGATGAACACTGAAGCTTTCTTT
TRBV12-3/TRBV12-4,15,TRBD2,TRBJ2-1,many,CASSRGLAGYNEQFF,TGTGCCAGCAGCCGAGGACTAGCGGGGTACAATGAGCAGTTCTTC